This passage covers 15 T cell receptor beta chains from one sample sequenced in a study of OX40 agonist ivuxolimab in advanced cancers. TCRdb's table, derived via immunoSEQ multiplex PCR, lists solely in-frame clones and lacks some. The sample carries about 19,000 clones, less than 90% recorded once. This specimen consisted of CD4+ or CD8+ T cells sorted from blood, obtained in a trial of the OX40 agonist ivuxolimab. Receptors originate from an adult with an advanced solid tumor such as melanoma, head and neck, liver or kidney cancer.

This CDR3 is CASSLEGAIGAFF. CDR3 in DNA: TGTGCCAGCAGTTTGGAGGGGGCGATCGGAGCTTTCTTT. The J gene is TRBJ1-1, the V gene TRBV28, with 7 bases that match TRBD1. The CDR3 extends over 13 amino acids. Germline CDR1 is MDHEN and CDR2 is SYDVKM. V lost 3 bases and J lost 10; bases outside the gene matches: 8.

CDR3 nucleotides: TGTGCCAGTAGTATTTCGGGGACAGACACTGAAGCTTTCTTT. As protein: CASSISGTDTEAFF. This rearrangement joins TRBV19 to TRBJ1-1, with TRBD1 matching over 7 bases. Germline V gene sequence: CDR1 LNHDA, CDR2 SQIVND (reference sequence). The ends lost 3 bases at V and 3 bases at J; junction bases unmatched: 4. The CDR3 sequence is 14 residues long.

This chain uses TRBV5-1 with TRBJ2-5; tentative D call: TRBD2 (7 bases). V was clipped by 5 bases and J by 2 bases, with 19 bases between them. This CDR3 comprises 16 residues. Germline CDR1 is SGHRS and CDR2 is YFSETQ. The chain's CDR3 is CASRPGGGSPQETQYF. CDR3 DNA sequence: TGCGCCAGCAGACCCGGGGGCGGGAGCCCTCAAGAGACCCAGTACTTC.

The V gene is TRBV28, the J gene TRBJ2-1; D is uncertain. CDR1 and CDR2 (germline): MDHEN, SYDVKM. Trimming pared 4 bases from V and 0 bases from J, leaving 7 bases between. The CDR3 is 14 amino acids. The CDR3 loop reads CASSSPSSYNEQFF. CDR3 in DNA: TGTGCCAGCAGTTCCCCGAGCTCCTACAATGAGCAGTTCTTC.

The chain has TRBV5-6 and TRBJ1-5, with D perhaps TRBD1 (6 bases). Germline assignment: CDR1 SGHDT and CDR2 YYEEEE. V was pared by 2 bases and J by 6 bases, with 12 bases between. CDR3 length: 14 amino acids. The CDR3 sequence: CASSFTGIGQPQHF. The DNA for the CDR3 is TGTGCCAGCAGCTTCACAGGGATAGGTCAGCCCCAGCATTTT. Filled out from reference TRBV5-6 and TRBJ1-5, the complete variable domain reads DAGVTQSPTHLIKTRGQQVTLRCSPKSGHDTVSWYQQALGQGPQFIFQYYEEEERQRGNFPDRFSGHQFPNYSSELNVNALLLGDSALYLCASSFTGIGQPQHFGDGTRLSIL.

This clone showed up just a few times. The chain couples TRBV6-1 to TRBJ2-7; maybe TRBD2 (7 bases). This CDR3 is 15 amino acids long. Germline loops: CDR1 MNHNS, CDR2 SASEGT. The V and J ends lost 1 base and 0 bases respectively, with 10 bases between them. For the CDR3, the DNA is TGTGCCAGCAGTGAAGGGGGGGGCAGCTCCTACGAGCAGTACTTC. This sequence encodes CASSEGGGSSYEQYF.

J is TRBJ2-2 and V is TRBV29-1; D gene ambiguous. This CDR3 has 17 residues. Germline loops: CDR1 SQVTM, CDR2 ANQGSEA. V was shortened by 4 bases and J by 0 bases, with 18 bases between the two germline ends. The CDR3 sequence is CSVGAAAWQTNTGELFF. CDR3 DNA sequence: TGCAGCGTTGGCGCAGCAGCCTGGCAAACGAACACCGGGGAGCTGTTTTTT.

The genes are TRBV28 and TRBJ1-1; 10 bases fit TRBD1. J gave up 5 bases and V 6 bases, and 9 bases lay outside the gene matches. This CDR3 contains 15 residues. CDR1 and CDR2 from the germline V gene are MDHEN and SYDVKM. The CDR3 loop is CASRLPGTGETEAFF. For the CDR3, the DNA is TGTGCCAGCAGACTTCCCGGGACAGGGGAAACTGAAGCTTTCTTT.

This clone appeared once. The DNA of the CDR3 is TGTGCCAGCAGCTTAGAGCCGGGAGAAAGCTACGAGCAGTACTTC. It codes for CASSLEPGESYEQYF. The chain joins TRBV7-2 to TRBJ2-7, with TRBD2 as a possible D gene (6 bases). CDR1 SGHTA and CDR2 FQGNSA come from the germline V gene. With 1 base removed from V and 3 bases from J, the gap between germline ends came to 13 bases. There are 15 residues in the CDR3.

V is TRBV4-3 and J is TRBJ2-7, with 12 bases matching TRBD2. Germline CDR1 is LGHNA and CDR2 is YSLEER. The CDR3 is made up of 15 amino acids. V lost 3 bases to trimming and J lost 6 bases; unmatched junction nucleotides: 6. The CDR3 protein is CASSHAGTSGFEQYF. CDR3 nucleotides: TGCGCCAGCAGCCATGCTGGGACTAGCGGGTTCGAGCAGTACTTC.

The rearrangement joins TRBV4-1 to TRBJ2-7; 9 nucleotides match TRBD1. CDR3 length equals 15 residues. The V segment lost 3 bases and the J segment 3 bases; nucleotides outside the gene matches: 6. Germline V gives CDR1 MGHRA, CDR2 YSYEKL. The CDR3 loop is CASSHPGQGDYEQYF. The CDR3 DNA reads TGCGCCAGCAGCCATCCGGGACAGGGAGACTACGAGCAGTACTTC.

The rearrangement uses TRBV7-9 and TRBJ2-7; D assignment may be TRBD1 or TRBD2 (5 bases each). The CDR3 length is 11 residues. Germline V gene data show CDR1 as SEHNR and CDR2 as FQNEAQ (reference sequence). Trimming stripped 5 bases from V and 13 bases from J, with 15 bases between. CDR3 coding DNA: TGTGCCAGCAGCCCAGGGACGGTGAACTACTTC. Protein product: CASSPGTVNYF.

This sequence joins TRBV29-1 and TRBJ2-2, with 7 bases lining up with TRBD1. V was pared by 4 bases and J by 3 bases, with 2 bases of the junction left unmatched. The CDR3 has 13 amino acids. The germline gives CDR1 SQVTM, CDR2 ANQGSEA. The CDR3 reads CSVGGQYTGELFF. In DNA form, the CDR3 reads TGCAGCGTTGGGGGACAGTACACCGGGGAGCTGTTTTTT.

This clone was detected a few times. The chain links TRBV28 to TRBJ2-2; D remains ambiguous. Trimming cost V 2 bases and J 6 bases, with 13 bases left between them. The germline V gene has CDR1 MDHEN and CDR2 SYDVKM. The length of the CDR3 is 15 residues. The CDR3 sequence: CASSLTTTPAGELFF. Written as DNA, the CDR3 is TGTGCCAGCAGTTTAACTACCACCCCGGCCGGGGAGCTGTTTTTT.

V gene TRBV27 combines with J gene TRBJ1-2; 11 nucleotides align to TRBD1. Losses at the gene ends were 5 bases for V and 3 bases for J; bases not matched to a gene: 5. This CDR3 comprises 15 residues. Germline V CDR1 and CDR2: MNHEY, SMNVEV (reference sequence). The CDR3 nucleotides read TGTGCCAGCAGTCCGGGACAGGGGGTTGACTATGGCTACACCTTC. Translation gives CASSPGQGVDYGYTF.